Reported below is one TCR beta chain. This entry comes from a study of blood T cell repertoires in COVID-19. Study context: PBMCs, B-cell-depleted T cells, or T cells provided the cDNA or gDNA that made up the material.

This CDR3 is built from 15 residues. Between the trimmed V and J ends, which lost 1 base and 6 bases, there was a span of 16 bases. CDR1 is LGHDT and CDR2 is YNNKEL in the germline V gene (reference sequence). Methods used by the authors: Quantification of nucleated cells was approximated via reference gene primer amplification. Clones were read by immunoSEQ multiplex PCR, and TCRdb kept only the in-frame ones, dropping some. V and J calls and clone size are given by that table; D and trimming were obtained from the DNA. The sample lists roughly 380,000 clones, about nine tenths occurring once. Enrolled through a virtual design, the participants were between roughly 18 and 95 years of age and came from about two dozen US areas. Before they entered the study, exposed participants had met a COVID-19 case within 2 weeks.

This rearrangement joins TRBV3-1 (or the pseudogene TRBV3-2) to TRBJ2-7, with D possibly matching TRBD2 (5 bases). Sequenced material: PBMCs or T cells enriched from blood (not recorded which). This TCR was sampled from a woman between 25 and 40 years old who had been exposed to COVID-19. The CDR3 here is CASSQGITSSLEQYF. CDR3 nucleotide sequence: TGTGCCAGCAGCCAAGGGATTACTAGTTCTCTCGAGCAGTACTTC.